This T cell receptor beta chain was sequenced for a study of blood T cell repertoires in COVID-19. Study information: The United States, Italy and Spain provided the acute and convalescent COVID-19 samples.

Per the germline V gene, CDR1 is SGHTA and CDR2 is FQGNSA. The CDR3 has 14 amino acids. The J segment lost 8 bases and the V segment lost 4 bases, leaving 7 bases of the junction unmatched. TCRdb's table, derived via immunoSEQ multiplex PCR, lists solely in-frame clones and lacks some. The sample lists under 250,000 clones, over 85% occurring once. The sample consisted of PBMCs or T cells enriched from blood (not recorded which). The clonotype originates from a woman aged 25 to 45 with acute COVID-19. V gene TRBV7-2 combines with J gene TRBJ1-2, with 10 bases that match TRBD1. The CDR3 spells CASSSAGTGDGYTF. The CDR3 coding sequence is TGTGCCAGCAGCTCCGCCGGGACAGGGGACGGCTACACCTTC.